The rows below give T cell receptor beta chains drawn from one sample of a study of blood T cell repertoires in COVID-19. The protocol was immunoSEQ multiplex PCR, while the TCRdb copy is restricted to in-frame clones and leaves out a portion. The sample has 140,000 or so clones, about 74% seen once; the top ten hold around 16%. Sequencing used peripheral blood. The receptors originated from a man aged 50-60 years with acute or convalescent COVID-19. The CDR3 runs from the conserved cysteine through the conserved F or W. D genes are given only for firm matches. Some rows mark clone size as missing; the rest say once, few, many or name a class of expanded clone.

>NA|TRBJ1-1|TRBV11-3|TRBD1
CASSLGTGTNTEAFF
TGTGCCAGCAGCTTAGGGACAGGGACCAACACTGAAGCTTTCTTT
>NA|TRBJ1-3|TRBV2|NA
CASSRWTGGNTIYF
TGTGCCAGCAGCCGGTGGACGGGAGGAAACACCATATATTTT
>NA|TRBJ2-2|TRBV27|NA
CASSLTGRTGELFF
TGTGCCAGCAGCTTGACAGGAAGAACCGGGGAGCTGTTTTTT
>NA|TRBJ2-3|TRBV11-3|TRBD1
CASSLDPPGGYTDTQYF
TGTGCCAGCAGCTTAGATCCTCCAGGGGGCTATACAGATACGCAGTATTTT
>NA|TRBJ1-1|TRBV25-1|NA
CASSATGFTEAFF
TGTGCCAGCAGTGCCACAGGGTTCACTGAAGCTTTCTTT
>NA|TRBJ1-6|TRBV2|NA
CASRVSPGYFEAYNSPLHF
TGTGCCAGCAGGGTATCGCCGGGTTATTTCGAAGCGTATAATTCACCCCTCCACTTT
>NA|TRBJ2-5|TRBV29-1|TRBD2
CSVEVSGGFQETQYF
TGCAGCGTTGAAGTTAGCGGGGGATTCCAAGAGACCCAGTACTTC
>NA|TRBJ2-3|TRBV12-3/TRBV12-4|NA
CASSLYRTDTQYF
TGTGCCAGCAGTTTATATCGCACAGATACGCAGTATTTT
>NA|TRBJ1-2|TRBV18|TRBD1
CASSPPTGGLGYTF
TGTGCCAGCTCACCGCCTACAGGGGGATTGGGCTACACCTTC
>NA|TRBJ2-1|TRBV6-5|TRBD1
CASSRQGRNNEQFF
TGTGCCAGCAGTCGACAGGGTAGGAACAATGAGCAGTTCTTC
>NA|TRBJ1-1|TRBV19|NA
CASLHAETGLNTEAFF
TGTGCCAGCCTCCACGCAGAGACAGGCTTGAACACTGAAGCTTTCTTT
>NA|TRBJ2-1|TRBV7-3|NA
CASSLAGDTTYNEQFF
TGTGCCAGCAGCTTAGCGGGGGACACGACCTACAATGAGCAGTTCTTC
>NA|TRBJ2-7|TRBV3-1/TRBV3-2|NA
CASSQEKGLQYF
TGTGCCAGCAGCCAAGAGAAGGGACTGCAGTACTTC
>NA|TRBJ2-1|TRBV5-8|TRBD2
CASSWPRGSSYNEQFF
TGTGCCAGCAGCTGGCCGCGGGGGAGCTCCTACAATGAGCAGTTCTTC
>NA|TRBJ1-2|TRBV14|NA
CASSQGPGRLRGYTF
TGTGCCAGCAGCCAGGGTCCAGGGAGGCTTCGGGGCTACACCTTC
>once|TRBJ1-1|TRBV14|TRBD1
CASSRPTGVRNEAFF
TGTGCCAGCAGCCGACCGACAGGGGTGAGGAATGAAGCTTTCTTT
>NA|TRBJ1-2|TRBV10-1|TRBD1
CASSSPRDRGPLGYGYTF
TGCGCCAGCAGCTCACCCCGGGACAGGGGGCCGCTAGGCTATGGCTACACCTTC